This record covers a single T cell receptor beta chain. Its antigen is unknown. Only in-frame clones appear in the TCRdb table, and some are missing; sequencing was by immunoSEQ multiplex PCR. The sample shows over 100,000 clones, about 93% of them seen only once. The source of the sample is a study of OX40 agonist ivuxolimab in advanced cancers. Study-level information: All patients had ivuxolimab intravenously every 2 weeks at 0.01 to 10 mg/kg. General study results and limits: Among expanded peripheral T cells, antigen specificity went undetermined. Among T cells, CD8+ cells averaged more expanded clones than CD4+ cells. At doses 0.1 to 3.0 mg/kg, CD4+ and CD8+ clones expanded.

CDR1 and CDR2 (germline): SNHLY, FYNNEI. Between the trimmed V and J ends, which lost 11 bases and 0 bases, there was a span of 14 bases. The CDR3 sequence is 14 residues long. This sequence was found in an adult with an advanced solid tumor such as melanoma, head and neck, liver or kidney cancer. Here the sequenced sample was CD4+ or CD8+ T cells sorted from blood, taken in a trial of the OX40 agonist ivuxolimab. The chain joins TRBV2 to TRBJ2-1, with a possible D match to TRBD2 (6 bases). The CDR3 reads CASVADASYNEQFF. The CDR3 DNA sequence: TGTGCCTCAGTAGCGGACGCCTCCTACAATGAGCAGTTCTTC. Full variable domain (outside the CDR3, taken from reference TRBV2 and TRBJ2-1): EPEVTQTPSHQVTQMGQEVILRCVPISNHLYFYWYRQILGQKVEFLVSFYNNEISEKSEIFDDQFSVERPDGSNFTLKIRSTKLEDSAMYFCASVADASYNEQFFGPGTRLTVL.